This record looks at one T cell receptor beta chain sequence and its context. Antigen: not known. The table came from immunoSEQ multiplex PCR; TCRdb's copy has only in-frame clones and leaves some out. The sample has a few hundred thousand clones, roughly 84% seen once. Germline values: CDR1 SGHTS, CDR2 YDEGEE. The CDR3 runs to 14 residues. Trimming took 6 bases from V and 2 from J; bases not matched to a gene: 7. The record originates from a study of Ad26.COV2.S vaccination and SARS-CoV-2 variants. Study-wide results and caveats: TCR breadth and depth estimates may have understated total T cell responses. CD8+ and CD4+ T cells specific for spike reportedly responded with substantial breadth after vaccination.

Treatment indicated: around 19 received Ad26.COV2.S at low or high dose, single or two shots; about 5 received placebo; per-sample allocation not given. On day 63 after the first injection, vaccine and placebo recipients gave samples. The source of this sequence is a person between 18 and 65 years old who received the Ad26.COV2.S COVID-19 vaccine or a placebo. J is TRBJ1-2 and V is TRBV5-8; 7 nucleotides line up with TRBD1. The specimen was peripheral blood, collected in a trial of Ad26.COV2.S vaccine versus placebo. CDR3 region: CASKRLQGNYGYTF. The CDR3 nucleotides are TGTGCCAGCAAACGTCTACAGGGGAACTATGGCTACACCTTC.